This T cell receptor beta chain originates from a study of T cell repertoires in aging, cancer and after chemotherapy. Study as a whole: Donors were grouped into six age bands spanning 30 or younger through 70 or older. Pre- and post-chemotherapy samples were paired from chronic lymphocytic leukemia patients treated with fludarabine- or bendamustine-based regimens. Study-wide findings and caveats: Loss of evenness, beyond lost richness, contributed to age-related TCR diversity decline in cancer patients. These repertoire data do not allow conclusions about immunological memory after chemotherapy.

TRB rearrangements spanning V, D and J were amplified using mixed TRB-A/B primers. TCRdb reanalysed the multiplex PCR reads using MiXCR and keeps one entry per CDR3 protein. This table has about 8,600 distinct CDR3 sequences, roughly 25% appearing once. With regard to this clonotype: Its antigen is not identified.

The germline V gene has CDR1 MNHEY and CDR2 SMNVEV (reference sequence). This CDR3 contains 16 residues. V shed 5 bases and J 4 bases; nucleotides not matched to a gene: 7. Amplification of TCR beta used genomic DNA extracted from peripheral blood. The specimen was blood. The sequence came from a human donor with a blood cancer. This chain uses TRBV27 with TRBJ2-4, with 11 bases lining up with TRBD2. The CDR3 region has the DNA TGTGCCAGCAGTGTTAGCGGGGGGGCTAATAAAAACATTCAGTACTTC. Protein: CASSVSGGANKNIQYF.